One sample yielded the 17 T cell receptor beta chains listed below, sequenced in a study of cytomegalovirus exposure and HLA in healthy donors. Generated by immunoSEQ multiplex PCR, the TCRdb table keeps only in-frame clones and is missing some. The sample records approximately 230,000 clones, about 90% being singletons. Sequencing was carried out using PBMCs. The receptors here all came from a man between 18 and 35 years old in good health and CMV-seropositive.

This chain uses TRBV7-2 with TRBJ1-1; 7 nucleotides match TRBD1. Germline V lookup: CDR1 SGHTA, CDR2 FQGNSA. This CDR3 region has 14 residues. J gave up 11 bases and V 2 bases, and 11 bases lay outside the gene matches. In nucleotides, the CDR3 is TGTGCCAGCAGCTTAAGGGGCCCAACAGGGGACGCTTTCTTT. Its protein is CASSLRGPTGDAFF.

The chain couples TRBV27 to TRBJ1-2; weak D call: TRBD1 (6 bases). V lost 3 bases and J lost 2, with 10 bases in between. CDR1 is MNHEY, CDR2 SMNVEV, per germline (reference sequence). The CDR3 runs 14 residues. DNA of the CDR3: TGTGCCAGCAGTTTTACCGGGGGCAACTATGGCTACACCTTC. It specifies CASSFTGGNYGYTF.

The CDR3 loop reads CASSYAEGEWGYTF. For the CDR3, the DNA is TGTGCCAGCAGTTATGCCGAGGGTGAATGGGGCTACACCTTC. The J gene is TRBJ1-2, the V gene TRBV6-5; D not certain. In germline, CDR1 is MNHEY, CDR2 SVGAGI. The ends were cut back, 3 bases at V and 8 bases at J, with 16 bases in the middle. There are 14 residues in the CDR3.

This rearrangement joins TRBV19 to TRBJ1-5; D is possibly TRBD1 (6 bases). Trimming removed 3 bases at V and 5 bases at J, with 14 bases between. The CDR3 loop spans 15 amino acids. The germline V gene encodes CDR1 LNHDA and CDR2 SQIVND (reference sequence). This CDR3 is CASSMGQAGDQPQHF. Here the CDR3 DNA reads TGTGCCAGTAGTATGGGTCAGGCAGGGGATCAGCCCCAGCATTTT.

The chain links TRBV5-1 to TRBJ1-2; D uncertain. The germline V and J ends were trimmed by 1 base and 9 bases, with 16 bases remaining between them. The CDR3 is 14 residues long. Per germline, CDR1 SGHRS and CDR2 YFSETQ. This CDR3 is CASSLSPPDRSYTF. CDR3 in DNA: TGCGCCAGCAGCTTGTCGCCCCCGGATAGAAGCTACACCTTC.

This clone was detected a few times. The rearrangement joins TRBV19 to TRBJ1-5, with 11 bases matching TRBD1. The V gene's germline CDR1 is LNHDA and CDR2 SQIVND (reference sequence). V was pared by 7 bases and J by 5 bases, with 1 base of the junction left unmatched. The CDR3 length is 13 residues. The CDR3 sequence: CASKGQGDQPQHF. The CDR3 DNA reads as TGTGCCAGTAAGGGACAGGGGGATCAGCCCCAGCATTTT.

This chain uses TRBV18 with TRBJ2-4; D possibly corresponds to TRBD2 (6 bases). Per the germline V gene, CDR1 is KGHSH and CDR2 is LQKENI. V lost 3 bases and J lost 7, with 7 bases in between. There are 12 residues in the CDR3. CDR3 in amino acids: CASSPRENIQYF. As DNA, the CDR3 is TGTGCCAGCTCACCCCGGGAGAACATTCAGTACTTC.

This chain uses TRBV5-1 with TRBJ2-7; a weak D match, TRBD2 (6 bases). The CDR3 has 13 residues. From germline, CDR1 is SGHRS and CDR2 YFSETQ. With 4 bases removed from V and 7 bases from J, the gap between germline ends came to 15 bases. CDR3 sequence reads: CASSAGTSGEQYF. The CDR3 DNA reads TGCGCCAGCAGCGCGGGGACCTCAGGGGAGCAGTACTTC.

The chain carries TRBV4-3 and TRBJ2-2; D is unclear. The CDR3 length is 16 residues. Trimming pared 0 bases from V and 6 bases from J, leaving 14 bases between. In germline, CDR1 is LGHNA, CDR2 YSLEER. The CDR3 loop reads CASSQESFVPAGELFF. The CDR3 bases are TGCGCCAGCAGCCAAGAGAGTTTCGTCCCAGCCGGGGAGCTGTTTTTT.

The chain recombines TRBV2 with TRBJ2-2; TRBD1 aligns across 7 bases. Looked up from germline, CDR1 is SNHLY and CDR2 is FYNNEI. Unmatched junction bases numbered 3, after V lost 4 bases and J lost 4 bases. CDR3 size: 14 residues. The CDR3 DNA sequence: TGTGCCAGCAGTGGACAGGGAGTCACCGGGGAGCTGTTTTTT. It codes for CASSGQGVTGELFF.

This clone was seen a single time. The chain joins TRBV5-1 to TRBJ2-5, with TRBD1 matching over 8 bases. The CDR3 loop spans 17 amino acids. V lost 1 base and J lost 4; bases outside the gene matches: 12. The V gene's germline CDR1 is SGHRS and CDR2 YFSETQ. This CDR3 reads CASSLQPGQGKGETQYF. DNA for the CDR3: TGCGCCAGCAGCTTGCAGCCCGGACAGGGAAAGGGAGAGACCCAGTACTTC.

The genes are TRBV7-6 and TRBJ2-1; D uncertain. Germline values: CDR1 SGHVS, CDR2 FNYEAQ. This CDR3 region has 13 residues. V lost 1 base and J lost 9, with 10 bases in between. This chain's CDR3 is CASSLETLTEQFF. CDR3 nucleotide sequence: TGTGCCAGCAGCTTAGAGACCTTGACTGAGCAGTTCTTC.

The chain uses TRBV5-1 and TRBJ1-1, with 10 bases fitting TRBD1. The CDR3 loop spans 14 amino acids. J gave up 6 bases and V 2 bases, and 4 bases lay outside the gene matches. In germline, CDR1 is SGHRS, CDR2 YFSETQ. CDR3 in amino acids: CASSLGTGAPEAFF. As DNA, the CDR3 is TGCGCCAGCAGCTTAGGGACAGGGGCCCCTGAAGCTTTCTTT.

The chain links TRBV27 to TRBJ2-1; 7 bases match TRBD2. CDR3 length equals 14 residues. The germline gives CDR1 MNHEY, CDR2 SMNVEV (reference sequence). Trimming removed 3 bases from V and 6 bases from J; junction bases left unmatched: 5. The CDR3 region is CASSFAGDVNEQFF. The CDR3 nucleotides read TGTGCCAGCAGTTTTGCGGGGGACGTCAATGAGCAGTTCTTC.

CDR3 sequence: CASSSDRPSTDTQYF. CDR3 nucleotides: TGTGCCAGCAGTTCGGACAGACCTAGCACAGATACGCAGTATTTT. The V call is TRBV6-6, the J call TRBJ2-3; tentative D call: TRBD1 (6 bases). V lost 4 bases to trimming and J lost 0 bases, with 11 bases between them. CDR1 is MNHNY, CDR2 SVGAGI, per germline (reference sequence). The CDR3 consists of 15 residues.

This clone came up once. The chain combines TRBV7-8 with TRBJ2-3, with 13 bases aligning to TRBD2. CDR3 length equals 17 residues. Germline V lookup: CDR1 SGHVS, CDR2 FQNEAQ. The V segment lost 2 bases and the J segment 3 bases; nucleotides outside the gene matches: 5. CDR3 nucleotides: TGTGCCAGCAGCTTATGGACTAGCGGGAGTTTGACAGATACGCAGTATTTT. Translation gives CASSLWTSGSLTDTQYF.

The chain carries TRBV6-5 and TRBJ1-5; D is unclear. Deletions cut 4 bases from V and 3 bases from J, with 10 bases between. Germline V lookup: CDR1 MNHEY, CDR2 SVGAGI. This CDR3 contains 14 residues. The CDR3 bases are TGTGCCAGCAGTTCAGGACGCTCCAATCAGCCCCAGCATTTT. This translates into CASSSGRSNQPQHF.